The entry that follows covers one T cell receptor (beta chain) sequence. Antigen specificity is unknown. Looked up from germline, CDR1 is GTSNPN and CDR2 is SVGIG (reference sequence). V lost 4 bases and J lost 4, with 13 bases in between. This CDR3 has 13 amino acids. How the authors handled the data: Filtering of immunoSEQ junctional sequences could not match full-length read filtering. The table came from immunoSEQ multiplex PCR; TCRdb's copy has only in-frame clones and leaves some out. Clonal size and the V and J genes are those of that table, whereas D and trimming came from the DNA. There are 2 million to 2.5 million clones in the sample; 85% to 95% occur only once, and 0.13% lies in the top ten. The data belong to a study of shared clonotypes between healthy human individuals. General observations from the study: In having few donors, the study represented limited genetic and exposure-history diversity. Among donors, clonotype sharing was expected to be affected by sequencing depth. Sharing across four donors was seen in roughly 5% of naive CD4 clonotypes.

What was sequenced was naive CD4+ T cells sorted from blood. The subset denotes: CD45RA+ positively selected. This chain uses TRBV30 with TRBJ1-2; tentatively, D is TRBD1 (6 bases). This TCR was recovered from a man aged 18 to 30 in good health. CDR3 amino acids: CAWNIKGGYGYTF. CDR3 nucleotide sequence: TGTGCCTGGAATATCAAGGGGGGCTATGGCTACACCTTC.